A single sample is the source of the 7 T cell receptor beta chains below, sequenced in a study of blood T cells in healthy people across ages (dated by TCRdb to the mid-2010s). The library was obtained by 5' RACE. The data were produced on an Illumina HiSeq 2500. A second PCR of roughly 6 to 12 cycles was run with a J-beta primer mix and a sample-barcoded 5' primer. TCRdb ran its own pipeline on the public reads, namely fastp trimming at Q25 and MiXCR clone calling, and kept in-frame beta chains. Rows matching on CDR3 protein sequence are summarized as one entry with the most common DNA and genes. Within this sample are some 900,000 distinct CDR3 sequences, with around 49% of them counted one time only. The ten largest clones represent around 15% of the sample. Sequencing was done on a sample of blood. These receptors all come from a man aged 25-45 years in good health.

This chain joins TRBV20-1 and TRBJ1-5; D possibly corresponds to TRBD1 (5 bases). V lost 5 bases and J lost 4, with 18 bases in between. The CDR3 covers 15 residues. Germline CDR1 reads DFQATT; CDR2 reads SNEGSKA (reference sequence). The CDR3 is CSAEESRQRNQPQHF. Here the CDR3 DNA reads TGCAGTGCTGAAGAGTCCAGACAGAGGAATCAGCCCCAGCATTTT.

J is TRBJ2-7 and V is TRBV5-1, with D possibly matching TRBD1 (5 bases). Germline V gene sequence: CDR1 SGHRS, CDR2 YFSETQ. Trimming took off 1 base at V and 2 bases at J, with 10 bases between the two ends. The length of the CDR3 is 14 residues. In nucleotides, the CDR3 is TGCGCCAGCAGCTTGAGTATGACAGCCTACGAGCAGTACTTC. Its translation: CASSLSMTAYEQYF.

The CDR3 bases are TGTGCCAGCAGCAGTACCTCTTCCGAGACCCAGTACTTC. Translation: CASSSTSSETQYF. The V call is TRBV5-6, the J call TRBJ2-5, with unresolved D. Germline values: CDR1 SGHDT, CDR2 YYEEEE. The CDR3 totals 13 residues. The V and J ends lost 4 bases and 5 bases respectively, with 12 bases between them.

This clonotype was seen more than once but under ten times. This chain links TRBV4-1 with TRBJ2-1; 8 bases are a match to TRBD2. V was clipped by 2 bases and J by 2 bases; unmatched bases: 2. There are 15 residues in the CDR3. Germline V lookup: CDR1 MGHRA, CDR2 YSYEKL. The CDR3 region has the DNA TGCGCCAGCAGCCAAACGGGGGGGCCCTACAATGAGCAGTTCTTC. Its translation: CASSQTGGPYNEQFF.

This chain uses TRBV5-5 with TRBJ2-1; TRBD2 agrees at 16 bases. The J segment lost 4 bases and the V segment lost 6 bases, leaving 10 bases of the junction unmatched. The CDR3 covers 18 residues. Germline V CDR1 and CDR2: SGHKS, YYEKEE (reference sequence). DNA of the CDR3: TGTGCCAGCAACCCGGAAGGGACTAGCGGGGGGGTATACAATGAGCAGTTCTTC. This gives the protein CASNPEGTSGGVYNEQFF.

This clonotype was observed a few times. This chain links TRBV27 with TRBJ2-4; either TRBD1 or TRBD2 may supply D (5 bases each). The CDR3 loop spans 11 amino acids. V was trimmed by 7 bases and J by 13 bases, leaving 14 bases between them. Germline V gene sequence: CDR1 MNHEY, CDR2 SMNVEV (reference sequence). CDR3 DNA: TGTGCCAGCACCAGGGCTGGGGAGCAGTACTTC. Amino acid sequence: CASTRAGEQYF.

The chain employs TRBV2 and TRBJ1-4, with D unresolved. The CDR3 contains 15 residues. Germline CDR1 and CDR2: SNHLY and FYNNEI. The V and J ends lost 8 bases and 0 bases respectively, with 13 bases between them. CDR3 loop: CASRGVGATNEKLFF. The CDR3 DNA is TGTGCCAGCCGTGGGGTGGGTGCAACTAATGAAAAACTGTTTTTT.